The text below deals with one T cell receptor beta chain. These data are taken from a study of blood T cell repertoires in COVID-19. Study context: COVID-19 samples from acute and convalescent phases originated in the United States, Italy and Spain.

Germline values: CDR1 KGHSH, CDR2 LQKENI. The trim removed 6 bases at V and 2 bases at J, leaving 9 bases unmatched. The CDR3 runs 15 residues. In the original processing: Amplification of reference gene primers was used by the study to estimate nucleated cell counts. Here immunoSEQ multiplex PCR was the method, and the copy in TCRdb shows in-frame clones only, minus some. Clone size and V and J calls were adopted from that table, with D and trimming inferred from the DNA. The table shows about 250,000 clones, with nearly 90% occurring only once. The genes are TRBV18 and TRBJ1-1; 7 positions agree with TRBD1. The source material was peripheral blood. The receptor was derived from a woman aged 40 to 49 who had recovered from COVID-19. The CDR3 protein is CASSPRGAINTEAFF. The CDR3 region has the DNA TGTGCCAGCTCCCCCAGGGGGGCAATCAACACTGAAGCTTTCTTT. The full variable domain, its missing parts supplied by reference TRBV18 and TRBJ1-1, is NAGVMQNPRHLVRRRGQEARLRCSPMKGHSHVYWYRQLPEEGLKFMVYLQKENIIDESGMPKERFSAEFPKEGPSILRIQQVVRGDSAAYFCASSPRGAINTEAFFGQGTRLTVV.